A single sample gave rise to the 6 T cell receptor beta chains below, sequenced in a study of blood T cell repertoires in COVID-19. The assay was immunoSEQ multiplex PCR, and TCRdb's table has in-frame clones only and misses some. Here the sample spans some 90,000 clones, about 90% being singletons. Sequencing used peripheral blood. The receptor source for this set is an elderly woman with active or convalescent COVID-19.

This chain links TRBV19 with TRBJ1-1; a possible D gene is TRBD1 (5 bases). Germline-derived CDR1 and CDR2 are LNHDA and SQIVND (reference sequence). V was cut by 6 bases and J by 5 bases, with 25 bases left in between. The CDR3 loop spans 17 amino acids. The CDR3 here is CASRDFVDNKRGTEAFF. In DNA, the CDR3 is TGTGCCAGTAGAGATTTTGTCGATAACAAACGGGGGACTGAAGCTTTCTTT. The full variable domain, with the rest looked up from reference TRBV19 and TRBJ1-1, is DGGITQSPKYLFRKEGQNVTLSCEQNLNHDAMYWYRQDPGQGLRLIYYSQIVNDFQKGDIAEGYSVSREKKESFPLTVTSAQKNPTAFYLCASRDFVDNKRGTEAFFGQGTRLTVV.

The V call is TRBV28, the J call TRBJ1-2; TRBD1 matches at 8 bases. Trimming took 8 bases from V and 1 from J; bases not matched to a gene: 3. This CDR3 spans 13 amino acids. The germline V gene encodes CDR1 MDHEN and CDR2 SYDVKM. For the CDR3, the DNA is TGTGCCAGCGGACAGGGACTTAACTATGGCTACACCTTC. Protein sequence: CASGQGLNYGYTF.

The chain recombines TRBV9 with TRBJ1-4, with 9 bases lining up with TRBD1. With 4 bases clipped from V and 4 bases from J, the junction kept 5 bases outside the gene matches. Germline assignment: CDR1 SGDLS and CDR2 YYNGEE. This CDR3 spans 15 amino acids. CDR3 protein: CASSTRTGDNEKLFF. The CDR3 region has the DNA TGTGCCAGCAGCACGCGGACAGGGGATAATGAAAAACTGTTTTTT. The complete variable domain, with remaining parts taken from reference TRBV9 and TRBJ1-4, reads DSGVTQTPKHLITATGQRVTLRCSPRSGDLSVYWYQQSLDQGLQFLIQYYNGEERAKGNILERFSAQQFPDLHSELNLSSLELGDSALYFCASSTRTGDNEKLFFGSGTQLSVL.

With respect to this clone: The germline gene is not matched at one end of the junction; a read error may be the cause. V and J are TRBV7-7 and TRBJ1-4; no clear D. CDR3 length: 13 residues. From germline, CDR1 is SSHAT and CDR2 FNYEAQ (reference sequence). The DNA for the CDR3 is TGTGCTAGCAGCTTATCGCGGTATGAAAAACTGTTTTTT. Protein: CASSLSRYEKLFF.

The chain combines TRBV27 with TRBJ1-5, with 7 bases identical to TRBD1. Losses at the gene ends were 6 bases for V and 6 bases for J; bases not matched to a gene: 5. This CDR3 is built from 13 residues. CDR1 is MNHEY and CDR2 is SMNVEV in the germline V gene (reference sequence). CDR3: CASRYRGGQPQHF. For the CDR3, the DNA is TGTGCCAGCAGGTACAGGGGCGGTCAGCCCCAGCATTTT.

This clone occurred once. V usage is TRBV5-8 and J usage is TRBJ2-3; possibly TRBD2 for D (6 bases). Germline assignment: CDR1 SGHTS and CDR2 YDEGEE. Trimming stripped 0 bases from V and 3 bases from J, with 11 bases between. CDR3 length: 15 amino acids. The DNA for the CDR3 is TGTGCCAGCAGCTTGGTGGCCGGGAGTACAGATACGCAGTATTTT. Encoded protein: CASSLVAGSTDTQYF.